This T cell receptor (beta chain) was captured by sequencing in a study of response to subunit inactivated influenza vaccine. The study's findings and limits: Seasonal influenza vaccination, on each occasion, was suggested by the authors to recruit few new T cells.

TCRdb re-derived calls from the RT-PCR reads in MiXCR, one entry per CDR3 protein. The repertoire has about 570,000 distinct CDR3 sequences, roughly 12% of them found once; the top ten carry 9.5% to 13%. Germline CDR1 reads SQVTM; CDR2 reads ANQGSEA. The length of the CDR3 is 14 residues. V shed 7 bases, J shed 5 bases, and the junction held 8 bases outside the gene matches. Worth noting for this clonotype: Its target is unknown.

The receptor comes from a man aged 50 or older who received an inactivated influenza vaccine. The chain employs TRBV29-1 and TRBJ2-2; 9 bases agree with TRBD2. The sample was PBMCs from blood, taken on the day of vaccination. The CDR3 region has the DNA TGCAGCGCTATAGGACTAGCGAGGACCGGGGAGCTGTTTTTT. It encodes CSAIGLARTGELFF.